A selection of T cell receptor beta chains follows, all from one sample in a study of control samples from healthy donors and cancer patients. Using immunoSEQ multiplex PCR, the repertoire was profiled, and TCRdb retains in-frame clones only, with some absent. The table has about 130,000 clones, 75% to 95% seen once. Input material: blood. These receptors were collected from a man aged 40-50 years in good health. Each CDR3 is given with its conserved first and last residue. Where a row states a size, it is once, few, many or the class of an expanded clone; other rows omit it.

v_gene	abundance	j_gene	CDR3aa
TRBV27	NA	TRBJ2-5	CASTIGQTQYF
TRBV21-1	NA	TRBJ1-5	CASSPTRAGDSNQPQHF
TRBV2	NA	TRBJ1-3	CASSVGRGSANTIYF
TRBV5-6	NA	TRBJ2-1	CASSLVRQGMLWFF
TRBV9	NA	TRBJ1-2	CASSQTTTGIYGYTF
TRBV5-4	NA	TRBJ2-5	CASSRDTIETQYF
TRBV6-5	NA	TRBJ1-2	CASTTMGRYGYTF
TRBV6-1	many	TRBJ2-1	CASSESGWGLPYNEQFF
TRBV24-1	NA	TRBJ2-7	CATSDPQLYEQYF
TRBV30	NA	TRBJ2-7	CAWGGVSETAYEQYF
TRBV3-1/TRBV3-2	NA	TRBJ2-7	CASSPPQGECHEQYF
TRBV6-1	NA	TRBJ2-1	CASSEAGQGGFNEQFF
TRBV10-2	few	TRBJ1-2	CASSESGTGDDYGYTF
TRBV5-1	NA	TRBJ1-2	CASSLDTGSIGYTF
TRBV2	NA	TRBJ2-5	CASSGDPQAQYF
TRBV6-5	NA	TRBJ1-2	CASTNGAAAYGYTF
TRBV11-2	NA	TRBJ2-3	CASSLGWGADTQYF
TRBV19	NA	TRBJ1-6	CASSPGDRSYSPLHF
TRBV6-5	NA	TRBJ2-2	CASSYWGRVHTGELFF
TRBV6-5	NA	TRBJ2-7	CASSYHPGQGAYEQYF
TRBV6-5	NA	TRBJ2-7	CASDRVSYEQYF
TRBV6-6	NA	TRBJ1-2	CASSPDGTYGYTF
TRBV12-3/TRBV12-4	NA	TRBJ1-4	CASSLKEKLFF
TRBV28	NA	TRBJ1-6	CASVSRDRVESSPLHF
TRBV19	NA	TRBJ2-7	CASSVGGGHNYEQYF
TRBV27	NA	TRBJ1-1	CASSPRSTGGTEAFF